The 28 T cell receptor beta chains below were found in one sample sequenced in a study of human T cells and chemical hapten exposure. One entry per CDR3 protein results from TCRdb running MiXCR on the RACE reads. This sample has 150,000 to 200,000 distinct CDR3 sequences, with under 30% found just once. Specified time point: patch test 3, about 24 weeks after DPC sensitization. Treatment: therapeutic diphenylcyclopropenone sensitization with weekly scalp DPC. Here the sequenced sample was whole blood, taken in connection with sensitization to the hapten diphenylcyclopropenone (DPC). The receptor set was obtained from a woman between 40 and 50 years old with alopecia areata. Some clones in this sample may be carry-over from other donors' samples.

The J gene is TRBJ2-3, the V gene TRBV29-1; no firm D call. Germline V CDR1 and CDR2: SQVTM, ANQGSEA. The CDR3 loop spans 12 amino acids. V was cut by 0 bases and J by 4 bases, with 5 bases left in between. The CDR3 sequence is CSVEDLSDTQYF. The CDR3 DNA reads as TGCAGCGTTGAAGATCTGTCAGATACGCAGTATTTT.

This chain uses TRBV28 with TRBJ1-3; no reliable D call. V was pared by 9 bases and J by 0 bases, with 3 bases between. The CDR3 is 11 residues long. Per the germline V gene, CDR1 is MDHEN and CDR2 is SYDVKM. The chain's CDR3 is CASYSGNTIYF. For the CDR3, the DNA is TGTGCCAGTTACTCTGGAAACACCATATATTTT.

This clonotype appeared a single time. The chain joins TRBV29-1 to TRBJ2-1, with TRBD1 identical over 7 bases. Trimming removed 7 bases from V and 5 bases from J; junction bases left unmatched: 14. The CDR3 loop spans 15 amino acids. The germline V gene encodes CDR1 SQVTM and CDR2 ANQGSEA. CDR3 loop: CSGGGVQGDHNEQFF. CDR3 nucleotides: TGCAGCGGAGGTGGCGTCCAGGGGGATCACAATGAGCAGTTCTTC.

The table lists this clonotype with a few counts. The genes are TRBV7-9 and TRBJ2-7; D is undetermined. CDR1 and CDR2 (germline): SEHNR, FQNEAQ (reference sequence). This CDR3 has 14 residues. The V end lost 1 base, the J end lost 2 bases, and 9 bases lay between the germline ends. CDR3 DNA sequence: TGTGCCAGCAGCTTAGGTACCATCGCCTACGAGCAGTACTTC. This codes for CASSLGTIAYEQYF.

This clonotype has only a few counts. This CDR3 is CASSYTSPETQYF. CDR3 nucleotides: TGTGCCAGCAGCTACACTTCCCCGGAGACCCAGTACTTC. V usage is TRBV28 and J usage is TRBJ2-5; the D is unclear. V lost 6 bases and J lost 5, with 13 bases in between. The CDR3 is made up of 13 amino acids. Germline CDR1 MDHEN, CDR2 SYDVKM.

This clonotype occurred many times. V gene TRBV20-1 combines with J gene TRBJ1-2; D is undetermined. The germline V and J ends were trimmed by 6 bases and 4 bases, with 9 bases remaining between them. The CDR3 sequence is 11 residues long. Germline CDR1 and CDR2: DFQATT and SNEGSKA (reference sequence). The CDR3 sequence: CSAVFLYGYTF. CDR3 bases: TGCAGTGCCGTTTTCCTCTATGGCTACACCTTC.

This chain joins TRBV25-1 and TRBJ2-5; 9 bases are shared with TRBD2. V lost 4 bases to trimming and J lost 0 bases; unmatched junction nucleotides: 9. The germline V gene has CDR1 MGHDK and CDR2 SYGVNS. The CDR3 is made up of 17 amino acids. The CDR3 reads CASSGARAGGHQETQYF. The CDR3 bases are TGTGCCAGCAGTGGAGCTCGAGCGGGAGGTCACCAAGAGACCCAGTACTTC.

CDR3 DNA sequence: TGTGCCAGCAGCTTAGAGATGGGGGCTGAAGCTTTCTTT. Translation: CASSLEMGAEAFF. The chain couples TRBV7-9 to TRBJ1-1, with TRBD1 as a possible D gene (5 bases). The V and J ends lost 1 base and 6 bases respectively, with 9 bases between them. The CDR3 has 13 amino acids. Germline V gene sequence: CDR1 SEHNR, CDR2 FQNEAQ (reference sequence).

There are many counts of this clonotype. The CDR3 sequence is CASSDPQGDEKLFF. The CDR3 nucleotides read TGTGCCAGCAGTGACCCCCAGGGGGATGAAAAACTGTTTTTT. V usage is TRBV25-1 and J usage is TRBJ1-4; 7 bases match TRBD1. Trimming removed 3 bases from V and 6 bases from J; junction bases left unmatched: 4. In germline, CDR1 is MGHDK, CDR2 SYGVNS. CDR3 size: 14 residues.

This clonotype was observed a few times. The V call is TRBV28, the J call TRBJ2-1, with 7 nucleotides matching TRBD2. Per the germline V gene, CDR1 is MDHEN and CDR2 is SYDVKM. The CDR3 extends over 16 amino acids. V gave up 6 bases and J gave up 5 bases; unmatched junction bases: 13. The DNA for the CDR3 is TGTGCCAGCAGCCTGCCTCTGGCTAGCGGCCACAATGAGCAGTTCTTC. Amino acids: CASSLPLASGHNEQFF.

This clonotype was observed a few times. The CDR3 reads CASRLLAADYEQYF. The CDR3 DNA is TGTGCCAGCAGGTTACTAGCGGCCGACTACGAGCAGTACTTC. The chain joins TRBV27 to TRBJ2-7; 8 nucleotides agree with TRBD2. This CDR3 spans 14 amino acids. Germline V gives CDR1 MNHEY, CDR2 SMNVEV (reference sequence). V shed 6 bases, J shed 3 bases, and the junction held 7 bases outside the gene matches.

The chain combines TRBV27 with TRBJ2-2; D tentatively fits TRBD1 or TRBD2 (5 bases each). This CDR3 has 16 residues. Germline V gene sequence: CDR1 MNHEY, CDR2 SMNVEV (reference sequence). V was shortened by 7 bases and J by 7 bases, with 22 bases between the two germline ends. CDR3 loop: CASTSDAGRGDGELFF. In nucleotides, the CDR3 is TGTGCCAGCACCTCCGATGCAGGCAGAGGGGACGGGGAGCTGTTTTTT.

The rearrangement links TRBV28 to TRBJ2-3; D is ambiguous. The germline gives CDR1 MDHEN, CDR2 SYDVKM. The V end was cut by 6 bases, the J end by 10 bases, with 20 bases between. The CDR3 length is 14 residues. In nucleotides, the CDR3 is TGTGCCAGCAGCCAACCCCATCGGAGCATGGCGCAGTATTTT. This codes for CASSQPHRSMAQYF.

The chain links TRBV4-3 to TRBJ2-3, with 8 bases identical to TRBD2. V was clipped by 2 bases and J by 1 base; unmatched bases: 11. CDR3 size: 18 residues. Germline V CDR1 and CDR2: LGHNA, YSLEER. CDR3 DNA sequence: TGCGCCAGCAGCCAACTGACGGGGGGGACCAGCGGCACAGATACGCAGTATTTT. Residues: CASSQLTGGTSGTDTQYF.

This clonotype was found once. The rearrangement uses TRBV28 and TRBJ2-1; D gene unclear. This CDR3 region has 14 residues. Germline loops: CDR1 MDHEN, CDR2 SYDVKM. The germline V and J ends were trimmed by 3 bases and 8 bases, with 14 bases remaining between them. Here the CDR3 reads CASSFPPPRDEQFF. For the CDR3, the DNA is TGTGCCAGCAGTTTCCCGCCCCCACGGGATGAGCAGTTCTTC.

The rearrangement uses TRBV29-1 and TRBJ2-3, with TRBD1 identical over 8 bases. V was clipped by 8 bases and J by 3 bases; unmatched bases: 7. CDR1 SQVTM and CDR2 ANQGSEA come from the germline V gene. The CDR3 runs 13 residues. The CDR3 DNA sequence: TGCAGCATCATGCAGGGGGCAACAGATACGCAGTATTTT. Translating gives CSIMQGATDTQYF.

This clonotype occurred a few times. The chain combines TRBV27 with TRBJ1-1; the match to TRBD1 covers 7 bases. The CDR3 covers 14 residues. CDR1 and CDR2 from the germline V gene are MNHEY and SMNVEV (reference sequence). With V trimmed by 4 bases and J by 5 bases, 7 bases remained unmatched. This chain's CDR3 is CASSWAGGVTEAFF. The CDR3 nucleotides are TGTGCCAGCAGTTGGGCAGGGGGGGTGACTGAAGCTTTCTTT.

The genes are TRBV7-9 and TRBJ2-7, with TRBD1 matching 10 bases. The CDR3 loop spans 14 amino acids. Germline loops: CDR1 SEHNR, CDR2 FQNEAQ (reference sequence). After removal of 3 bases from V and 5 bases from J, the junction contained 4 bases not matched to a gene. CDR3 amino acids: CASSFGQGGNEQYF. The CDR3 DNA is TGTGCCAGCAGCTTCGGACAGGGGGGCAACGAGCAGTACTTC.

The chain carries TRBV28 and TRBJ2-3; 7 bases align to TRBD1. Germline CDR1 MDHEN, CDR2 SYDVKM. The CDR3 is 14 residues long. The V segment lost 5 bases and the J segment 5 bases; nucleotides outside the gene matches: 7. CDR3 bases: TGTGCCAGCAGTCCAGGACAGGCTGGAGATACGCAGTATTTT. Translating gives CASSPGQAGDTQYF.

This chain connects TRBV28 to TRBJ2-3; D possibly corresponds to TRBD1 (6 bases). Germline lookup yields CDR1 MDHEN and CDR2 SYDVKM. The CDR3 sequence is 15 residues long. Trimming cost V 3 bases and J 5 bases, with 15 bases left between them. DNA of the CDR3: TGTGCCAGCAGTTTTCAGGGGTCGCTTCAAGATACGCAGTATTTT. Protein product: CASSFQGSLQDTQYF.

At least ten counts were recorded for this clonotype. J is TRBJ2-5 and V is TRBV5-6, with TRBD2 matching 11 bases. The germline gives CDR1 SGHDT, CDR2 YYEEEE. V lost 1 base to trimming and J lost 9 bases; unmatched junction nucleotides: 17. The CDR3 covers 18 residues. CDR3 DNA: TGTGCCAGCAGCTTGCACGGGACTAGCGGATACAAGAGAGTGGCCCAGTACTTC. Translated: CASSLHGTSGYKRVAQYF. The full variable domain, its missing parts supplied by reference TRBV5-6 and TRBJ2-5, is DAGVTQSPTHLIKTRGQQVTLRCSPKSGHDTVSWYQQALGQGPQFIFQYYEEEERQRGNFPDRFSGHQFPNYSSELNVNALLLGDSALYLCASSLHGTSGYKRVAQYFGPGTRLLVL.

This clonotype was found a few times. The rearrangement links TRBV29-1 to TRBJ2-3; a weak D match, TRBD2 (6 bases). The CDR3 totals 13 residues. V was clipped by 5 bases and J by 4 bases, with 13 bases between them. Per the germline V gene, CDR1 is SQVTM and CDR2 is ANQGSEA. CDR3: CSVPPGSADTQYF. CDR3 DNA: TGCAGCGTTCCTCCCGGGAGTGCAGATACGCAGTATTTT.

This clonotype was picked up one time. V usage is TRBV6-5 and J usage is TRBJ2-2, with 7 bases identical to TRBD2. The CDR3 contains 16 residues. The trim removed 6 bases at V and 7 bases at J, leaving 14 bases unmatched. Germline CDR1 is MNHEY and CDR2 is SVGAGI. CDR3 sequence (DNA): TGTGCCAGCAGCCGGTACTTGGCGGGGGTCATCGGGGAGCTGTTTTTT. The encoded protein is CASSRYLAGVIGELFF.

The rearrangement joins TRBV12-3 or TRBV12-4 to TRBJ2-7, with D unresolved. The V end was cut by 6 bases, the J end by 0 bases, with 6 bases between. CDR3 length: 12 amino acids. CDR3 region: CASSRRSYEQYF. Written as DNA, the CDR3 is TGTGCCAGCAGCCGTCGCTCCTACGAGCAGTACTTC.

This clonotype was observed a few times. V is TRBV19 and J is TRBJ1-2; D is unresolved. V was trimmed by 5 bases and J by 4 bases, leaving 17 bases between them. Looked up from germline, CDR1 is LNHDA and CDR2 is SQIVND (reference sequence). The length of the CDR3 is 15 residues. For the CDR3, the DNA is TGTGCCAGTAGTGCTGCCAAGACATACTCCTATGGCTACACCTTC. Amino acid sequence: CASSAAKTYSYGYTF.

This chain connects TRBV7-2 to TRBJ2-7; D is perhaps TRBD1 (5 bases). With 2 bases removed from V and 2 bases from J, the gap between germline ends came to 19 bases. This CDR3 is built from 17 residues. Germline CDR1 is SGHTA and CDR2 is FQGNSA. CDR3 sequence reads: CASSLFFSGHDPYEQYF. In nucleotides, the CDR3 is TGTGCCAGCAGCTTATTTTTCTCCGGACATGATCCCTACGAGCAGTACTTC.

This clonotype has more than one count but fewer than ten. The chain employs TRBV4-2 and TRBJ2-7; D is perhaps TRBD2 (7 bases). Looked up from germline, CDR1 is LGHNA and CDR2 is YNFKEQ. The germline V and J ends were trimmed by 2 bases and 5 bases, with 19 bases remaining between them. The CDR3 has 16 amino acids. The CDR3 spells CASSQKNREGKDEQYF. The CDR3, as DNA: TGTGCCAGCAGCCAAAAAAACAGGGAGGGGAAGGACGAGCAGTACTTC.

This clonotype was seen more than once but under ten times. This chain connects TRBV18 to TRBJ1-6; D unresolved. This CDR3 comprises 13 residues. V was trimmed by 1 base and J by 5 bases, leaving 3 bases between them. Germline V gene sequence: CDR1 KGHSH, CDR2 LQKENI. The CDR3 DNA sequence: TGTGCCAGCTCACCACTGGATAATTCACCCCTCCACTTT. Translated, it gives CASSPLDNSPLHF.